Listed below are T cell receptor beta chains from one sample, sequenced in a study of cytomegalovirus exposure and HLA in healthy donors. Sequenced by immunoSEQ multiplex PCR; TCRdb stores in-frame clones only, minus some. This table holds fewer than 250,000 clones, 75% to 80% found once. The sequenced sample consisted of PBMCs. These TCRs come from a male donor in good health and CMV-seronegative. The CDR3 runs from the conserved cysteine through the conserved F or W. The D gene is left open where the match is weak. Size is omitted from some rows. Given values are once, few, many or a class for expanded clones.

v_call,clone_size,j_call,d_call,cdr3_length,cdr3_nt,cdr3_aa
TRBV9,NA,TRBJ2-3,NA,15,TGTGCCAGCAGCCCGAGGGACACTAGCACAGATACGCAGTATTTT,CASSPRDTSTDTQYF
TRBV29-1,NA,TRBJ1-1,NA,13,TGCAGCGTTGATCAGGCAACGAACACTGAAGCTTTCTTT,CSVDQATNTEAFF
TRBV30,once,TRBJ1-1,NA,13,TGTGCCTGGAGTAGAGGGGGGGGCACTGAAGCTTTCTTT,CAWSRGGGTEAFF
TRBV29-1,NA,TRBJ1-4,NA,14,TGCAGCGTTGGACAGGCCCCGTTATACGAAAAACTGTTTTTT,CSVGQAPLYEKLFF
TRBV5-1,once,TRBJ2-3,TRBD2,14,TGCGCCAGCAGCCCGGGACTAGGGGCAGATACGCAGTATTTT,CASSPGLGADTQYF
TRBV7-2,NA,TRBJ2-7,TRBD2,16,TGTGCCAGCAGCTTAGAAGGGACTAGCGGGAGCTACGAGCAGTACTTC,CASSLEGTSGSYEQYF
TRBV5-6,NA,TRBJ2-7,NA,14,TGTGCCAGCAGCCCTCCGAGCCAAACCTACGAGCAGTACTTC,CASSPPSQTYEQYF
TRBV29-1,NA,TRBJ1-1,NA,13,TGCAGCGTTGCATCTAGGATGAACACTGAAGCTTTCTTT,CSVASRMNTEAFF
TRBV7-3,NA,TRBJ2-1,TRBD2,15,TGTGCCAGCAGCCGGACTAGCGGGGGCCGTGTTGAGCAGTTCTTC,CASSRTSGGRVEQFF
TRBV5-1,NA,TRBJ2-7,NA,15,TGCGCCAGCAGCTTGGTGCGGGGGCTCTTCTACGAGCAGTACTTC,CASSLVRGLFYEQYF
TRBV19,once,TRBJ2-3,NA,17,TGTGCCAGTAGTATAGATCCCTTGGCGGGCAGCACAGATACGCAGTATTTT,CASSIDPLAGSTDTQYF
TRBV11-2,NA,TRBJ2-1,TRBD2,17,TGTGCCAGCAGCTTAGGAACCGGGACTAGCAGATACAATGAGCAGTTCTTC,CASSLGTGTSRYNEQFF
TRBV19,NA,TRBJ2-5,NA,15,TGTGCCAGTAGTCCAGGACAGAGGTCCCAAGAGACCCAGTACTTC,CASSPGQRSQETQYF
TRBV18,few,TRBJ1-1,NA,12,TGTGCCAGCTCACCCGCGGGGGCTGAAGCTTTCTTT,CASSPAGAEAFF
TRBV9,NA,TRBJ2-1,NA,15,TGTGCCAGCAGCCTCTCAGGACTCGAGGTCGATGAGCAGTTCTTC,CASSLSGLEVDEQFF
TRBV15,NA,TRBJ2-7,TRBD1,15,TGTGCCACCAGCAGAGCGGGACAGGGCACCTACGAGCAGTACTTC,CATSRAGQGTYEQYF
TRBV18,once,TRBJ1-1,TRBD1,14,TGTGCCAGCTCACCTCCGGGACAGGGGATCGTAGCTTTCTTT,CASSPPGQGIVAFF
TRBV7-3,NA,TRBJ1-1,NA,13,TGTGCCAGCAGCTTAAGAGCGGGCACTGAAGCTTTCTTT,CASSLRAGTEAFF
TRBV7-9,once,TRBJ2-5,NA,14,TGTGCCAGCAGCTTATTGATAGATACGGAGACCCAGTACTTC,CASSLLIDTETQYF